This T cell receptor (beta chain) was documented in a study of blood T cell repertoires in COVID-19. At the level of the study: Samples came from the United States, Italy and Spain, spanning acute and convalescent COVID-19. PBMCs, B-cell-depleted T cells, or T cells provided the cDNA or gDNA that made up the material.

The CDR3 runs 16 residues. V lost 7 bases, J lost 5 bases, and 24 bases lay in between. CDR1 is LNHDA and CDR2 is SQIVND in the germline V gene (reference sequence). Measured with immunoSEQ multiplex PCR; TCRdb has only the in-frame clones, and not every one. This table holds fewer than 85,000 clones, about 82% found once. This clone came up a few times. The sequenced sample was peripheral blood. The sequence was collected from a woman older than 75 with active or convalescent COVID-19. The chain combines TRBV19 with TRBJ2-7, with D possibly matching TRBD2 (6 bases). As DNA, the CDR3 is TGTGCCAGTAAGGAAAGCGGTCCGGGGGTACGTAACGAGCAGTACTTC. It specifies CASKESGPGVRNEQYF.